The rows below give T cell receptor beta chains drawn from one sample of a study of blood T cell repertoires in COVID-19. Measured with immunoSEQ multiplex PCR; TCRdb has only the in-frame clones, and not every one. The sample consists of some 250,000 clones, 85% to 90% of them appearing once. The source material was peripheral blood. Receptors were obtained from a man in his fifties or sixties with acute or convalescent COVID-19. Each CDR3 is given with its conserved first and last residue. Each record gives: V gene, J gene, clone size, D gene, CDR3 protein, CDR3 DNA. The D gene is left open where the match is weak. Some rows have no size entry. The others give once, few or many, or a class for an expanded clone.

TRBV28	TRBJ2-7	NA	NA	CASSLDSGGYEQYF	TGTGCCAGCAGTTTAGACTCCGGGGGCTACGAGCAGTACTTC
TRBV11-3	TRBJ2-1	NA	NA	CASSLEGWSGDNEQFF	TGTGCCAGCAGCTTAGAAGGATGGAGCGGAGACAATGAGCAGTTCTTC
TRBV12-3/TRBV12-4	TRBJ1-1	NA	TRBD1	CASSQGGNTEAFF	TGTGCCAGCAGTCAGGGGGGGAACACTGAAGCTTTCTTT
TRBV6-1	TRBJ2-7	once	NA	CASSEMALSAYEQYF	TGTGCCAGCAGTGAAATGGCACTATCAGCCTACGAGCAGTACTTC
TRBV27	TRBJ1-6	NA	NA	CASRMGQSSPLHF	TGTGCCAGCCGTATGGGCCAAAGCTCACCCCTCCACTTT
TRBV12-5	TRBJ2-1	NA	TRBD2	CASGLVRVAGIPSSYNEQFF	TGTGCTAGTGGTTTGGTACGGGTAGCGGGGATTCCGAGCTCCTACAATGAGCAGTTCTTC
TRBV5-5	TRBJ2-5	once	TRBD1	CASSAAQLRDRVETQYF	TGTGCCAGCAGCGCAGCTCAACTCCGGGACAGGGTAGAGACCCAGTACTTC
TRBV2	TRBJ1-1	NA	TRBD1	CASSEDRPWNTEAFF	TGTGCCAGCAGTGAGGACAGGCCCTGGAACACTGAAGCTTTCTTT
TRBV10-3	TRBJ2-3	NA	NA	CAISTDYSSGTQYF	TGTGCCATCAGCACCGACTATAGTAGCGGAACGCAGTATTTT
TRBV10-2	TRBJ2-1	NA	TRBD1	CASSEQGAGNEQFF	TGCGCCAGCAGCGAACAGGGGGCTGGGAATGAGCAGTTCTTC
TRBV29-1	TRBJ2-5	few	NA	CSVGLLLETQYF	TGCAGCGTTGGACTCTTGTTGGAGACCCAGTACTTC
TRBV28	TRBJ2-5	NA	NA	CASSLTPLEGETQYF	TGTGCCAGCAGTCTAACCCCGCTGGAGGGGGAGACCCAGTACTTC
TRBV19	TRBJ1-2	NA	NA	CASITGEMDGYTF	TGTGCCAGTATAACCGGGGAGATGGATGGCTACACCTTC
TRBV28	TRBJ2-7	NA	NA	CASRVTPREQYF	TGTGCCAGCAGGGTAACTCCTCGGGAGCAGTACTTC
TRBV7-9	TRBJ2-1	NA	NA	CASSYRDTRSPQFF	TGTGCCAGCAGCTACCGGGACACCAGATCCCCGCAGTTCTTC
TRBV19	TRBJ2-7	NA	NA	CASSMPGGFSYEQYF	TGTGCCAGTAGTATGCCAGGGGGGTTCTCCTACGAGCAGTACTTC
TRBV7-2	TRBJ2-2	NA	NA	CASSFLPPDSLPGELFF	TGTGCCAGCAGCTTCCTCCCCCCGGACTCACTACCCGGGGAGCTGTTTTTT
TRBV30	TRBJ1-1	NA	NA	CATEGQGNTEAFF	TGTGCCACGGAGGGGCAGGGGAACACTGAAGCTTTCTTT
TRBV30	TRBJ2-6	NA	NA	CAWTVSGANVLTF	TGTGCCTGGACAGTTTCTGGGGCCAACGTCCTGACTTTC
TRBV30	TRBJ1-1	NA	NA	CACNQGTENTEAFF	TGTGCCTGCAACCAGGGGACGGAGAACACTGAAGCTTTCTTT
TRBV29-1	TRBJ2-1	NA	NA	CSVERAYNEQFF	TGCAGCGTTGAAAGAGCCTACAATGAGCAGTTCTTC
TRBV7-3	TRBJ2-3	NA	TRBD2	CASSLPGGTTDTQYF	TGTGCCAGCAGCTTACCGGGAGGCACCACAGATACGCAGTATTTT